These 30 T cell receptor beta chains came from one sample sequenced in a study of vaccination and CD4 T cells after COVID-19. Using its own MiXCR run on the PCR reads, TCRdb lists one record per CDR3 protein. The sample yields 15,000 to 17,000 distinct CDR3 sequences, 66% seen once. This sample comprised CD4+ T cells from blood, obtained after SARS-CoV-2 vaccination. The receptors stem from a human donor who had recovered from COVID-19.

J is TRBJ2-3 and V is TRBV6-1; TRBD1 matches at 8 bases. The CDR3 runs to 15 residues. V trimming: 5 bases; J trimming: 1 base; junction bases outside the gene matches: 5. CDR1 is MNHNS, CDR2 SASEGT, per germline. The CDR3 DNA sequence: TGTGCCAGCAGTCCAGGGACAGGTCGCACAGATACGCAGTATTTT. Translated: CASSPGTGRTDTQYF.

This clonotype was seen once. The V and J genes are TRBV6-1 and TRBJ2-5; TRBD1 matches at 7 bases. Trimming took 4 bases from V and 2 from J; bases not matched to a gene: 4. This CDR3 contains 14 residues. Germline V gives CDR1 MNHNS, CDR2 SASEGT. The CDR3 DNA follows: TGTGCCAGCAGTGCTACAGGGGTACAAGAGACCCAGTACTTC. The encoded protein is CASSATGVQETQYF.

This clonotype came up a few times. The chain links TRBV20-1 to TRBJ1-5; weak D call: TRBD1 (5 bases). This CDR3 comprises 15 residues. Trimming took 6 bases from V and 2 from J, leaving 17 bases between them. Per the germline V gene, CDR1 is DFQATT and CDR2 is SNEGSKA (reference sequence). The CDR3 DNA reads TGCAGTGCCCCCAACCGGGGGGTTGGCAATCAGCCCCAGCATTTT. Residues: CSAPNRGVGNQPQHF.

Only a few counts were recorded for this clonotype. V usage is TRBV6-1 and J usage is TRBJ2-7, with 9 nucleotides matching TRBD2. CDR3 length: 14 amino acids. Losses at the gene ends were 2 bases for V and 4 bases for J; bases not matched to a gene: 3. Germline V CDR1 and CDR2: MNHNS, SASEGT. The CDR3 sequence is CASSETSGPYEQYF. CDR3 nucleotide sequence: TGTGCCAGCAGTGAAACTAGCGGGCCTTACGAGCAGTACTTC.

The rearrangement links TRBV20-1 to TRBJ2-1; TRBD2 matches 10 bases. V gave up 3 bases and J gave up 7 bases; unmatched junction bases: 9. Looked up from germline, CDR1 is DFQATT and CDR2 is SNEGSKA (reference sequence). There are 15 residues in the CDR3. In DNA, the CDR3 is TGCAGTGCTAGCGAACGGACTAGCGGTAGGAATGAGCAGTTCTTC. Protein sequence: CSASERTSGRNEQFF.

The chain is built from TRBV20-1 and TRBJ2-1, with 12 bases that match TRBD2. This CDR3 comprises 16 residues. J was trimmed by 3 bases and V by 6 bases; bases with no gene match: 9. From germline, CDR1 is DFQATT and CDR2 SNEGSKA (reference sequence). The CDR3 region is CSAKLRTSGNYNEQFF. The CDR3 DNA reads TGCAGTGCGAAACTCCGGACTAGCGGGAACTACAATGAGCAGTTCTTC.

This clonotype has just a few counts. V and J are TRBV10-3 and TRBJ2-7; 7 bases align to TRBD2. The CDR3 covers 14 residues. V lost 6 bases to trimming and J lost 1 base; unmatched junction nucleotides: 6. Germline CDR1 is ENHRY and CDR2 is SYGVKD. The CDR3 sequence is CAIRNLADSYEQYF. In nucleotides, the CDR3 is TGTGCCATCAGGAACCTAGCGGATTCCTACGAGCAGTACTTC.

The chain joins TRBV11-2 to TRBJ2-7; 7 nucleotides line up with TRBD1. Germline V gives CDR1 SGHAT, CDR2 FQNNGV. The CDR3 has 16 residues. V shed 5 bases and J 4 bases; nucleotides not matched to a gene: 14. The DNA of the CDR3 is TGTGCCAGCAGCCCATACCCCCGGACAGGAAGGTACGAGCAGTACTTC. Encoded protein: CASSPYPRTGRYEQYF.

This clonotype was seen a few times. The V gene is TRBV7-9, the J gene TRBJ1-1; D is undetermined. The CDR3 totals 14 residues. Germline loops: CDR1 SEHNR, CDR2 FQNEAQ (reference sequence). Trimming stripped 5 bases from V and 5 bases from J, with 15 bases between. CDR3 DNA sequence: TGTGCCAGCAGCCCCGAGGGAATAGGGACTGAAGCTTTCTTT. Its protein product is CASSPEGIGTEAFF.

The CDR3 region is CSAILASATGELFF. CDR3 DNA: TGCAGTGCCATACTAGCCTCCGCCACCGGGGAGCTGTTTTTT. The chain employs TRBV20-1 and TRBJ2-2; D perhaps matches TRBD2 (6 bases). V was trimmed by 6 bases and J by 4 bases, leaving 15 bases between them. The CDR3 totals 14 residues. Per germline, CDR1 DFQATT and CDR2 SNEGSKA (reference sequence).

The J gene is TRBJ2-5, the V gene TRBV7-4, with 9 bases lining up with TRBD2. The germline V gene encodes CDR1 SGHVT and CDR2 SQSDAQ. Losses at the gene ends were 1 base for V and 6 bases for J; bases not matched to a gene: 12. This CDR3 comprises 17 residues. DNA for the CDR3: TGTGCCAGCAGCTTAGTTAGGTGGCTAGCGGGAAGGAAGACCCAGTACTTC. Amino acids: CASSLVRWLAGRKTQYF. Full variable domain (outside the CDR3, taken from reference TRBV7-4 and TRBJ2-5): GAGVSQSPRYKVAKRGRDVALRCDSISGHVTLYWYRQTLGQGSEVLTYSQSDAQRDKSGRPSGRFSAERPERSVSTLKIQRTEQGDSAVYLCASSLVRWLAGRKTQYFGPGTRLLVL.

This clonotype has only a few counts. The chain joins TRBV7-3 to TRBJ2-1; D remains ambiguous. V lost 5 bases, J lost 5 bases, and 13 bases lay in between. In germline, CDR1 is SGHTA, CDR2 FQGTGA. The CDR3 is made up of 14 amino acids. The DNA for the CDR3 is TGTGCCAGCAGCCCTAGTGGCGGAAACAATGAGCAGTTCTTC. Translating gives CASSPSGGNNEQFF.

This clonotype was found a few times. V usage is TRBV20-1 and J usage is TRBJ1-5; 7 nucleotides line up with TRBD1. V was clipped by 7 bases and J by 3 bases; unmatched bases: 12. Germline CDR1 is DFQATT and CDR2 is SNEGSKA (reference sequence). The length of the CDR3 is 15 residues. The CDR3: CSVKEPTGLNQPQHF. Written as DNA, the CDR3 is TGCAGTGTTAAAGAGCCGACAGGGCTCAATCAGCCCCAGCATTTT.

This clonotype was counted a few times. The J gene is TRBJ1-2, the V gene TRBV4-1; D remains ambiguous. Germline CDR1 and CDR2: MGHRA and YSYEKL. The CDR3 has 15 amino acids. Trimming took 0 bases from V and 4 from J, leaving 12 bases between them. The CDR3 here is CASSQDLMAFYGYTF. CDR3 coding DNA: TGCGCCAGCAGCCAAGATCTGATGGCCTTCTATGGCTACACCTTC.

Only one count was recorded for this clonotype. The chain recombines TRBV7-2 with TRBJ1-3; D unclear. The germline CDR1 and CDR2 sequences are SGHTA and FQGNSA. Trimming took off 5 bases at V and 0 bases at J, with 5 bases between the two ends. This CDR3 is 13 amino acids long. The CDR3 here is CASSPISGNTIYF. The CDR3 bases are TGTGCCAGCAGCCCCATCTCTGGAAACACCATATATTTT.

The V gene is TRBV27, the J gene TRBJ1-2, with D maybe TRBD1 (5 bases). Per the germline V gene, CDR1 is MNHEY and CDR2 is SMNVEV (reference sequence). V was trimmed by 8 bases and J by 7 bases, leaving 14 bases between them. There are 12 residues in the CDR3. CDR3 nucleotide sequence: TGTGCCAGCGGGTCGGGGGTTAGTGGCTACACCTTC. Its translation: CASGSGVSGYTF.

This clonotype was detected a few times. J is TRBJ1-2 and V is TRBV20-1, with a weak D call TRBD1 (6 bases). Germline lookup yields CDR1 DFQATT and CDR2 SNEGSKA (reference sequence). The CDR3 spans 14 residues. V gave up 5 bases and J gave up 10 bases, with 23 bases separating them. The chain's CDR3 is CSAADSGKRSIYTF. The CDR3 bases are TGCAGTGCTGCGGACAGTGGAAAACGCTCGATCTACACCTTC.

The V call is TRBV19, the J call TRBJ2-7; D might be TRBD1 or TRBD2, each matching 6 bases. CDR3 size: 15 residues. Trimming left V 0 bases short and J 3 bases short, with 12 bases between. Germline assignment: CDR1 LNHDA and CDR2 SQIVND (reference sequence). For the CDR3, the DNA is TGTGCCAGTAGTATAGACCCACAGGGACTCTACGAGCAGTACTTC. This sequence encodes CASSIDPQGLYEQYF.

A few counts support this clonotype. V gene TRBV11-3 combines with J gene TRBJ1-1; D call uncertain. The CDR3 covers 13 residues. From germline, CDR1 is SGHNT and CDR2 YENEEA. V was trimmed by 3 bases and J by 0 bases, leaving 5 bases between them. The CDR3 sequence is CASSLRVNTEAFF. CDR3 in DNA: TGTGCCAGCAGCTTGAGAGTGAACACTGAAGCTTTCTTT.

This clonotype was seen a handful of times. This chain joins TRBV12-3 or TRBV12-4 and TRBJ2-7; no definite D call. Deletions cut 1 base from V and 7 bases from J, with 8 bases between. The CDR3 runs 12 residues. CDR3 region: CASSLGSREQYF. In nucleotides, the CDR3 is TGTGCCAGCAGTTTAGGAAGTCGGGAGCAGTACTTC.

The chain is built from TRBV10-3 and TRBJ1-1; D perhaps matches TRBD1 (6 bases). CDR1 and CDR2 (germline): ENHRY, SYGVKD. This CDR3 is built from 15 residues. Between the trimmed V and J ends, which lost 3 bases and 6 bases, there was a span of 17 bases. CDR3 in amino acids: CAISDGTRGGSEAFF. The CDR3 DNA is TGTGCCATCAGTGATGGTACCAGGGGTGGGTCTGAAGCTTTCTTT.

This chain joins TRBV6-1 and TRBJ1-6; D is undetermined. CDR3 length: 13 residues. The V gene lost 1 base and the J gene lost 7 bases, with 5 bases spanning the gap. CDR1 is MNHNS, CDR2 SASEGT, per germline. CDR3 nucleotides: TGTGCCAGCAGTGAAGAGAGGAATTCACCCCTCCACTTT. It codes for CASSEERNSPLHF.

In its sample, this clonotype was seen a few times. This chain joins TRBV7-9 and TRBJ1-2; 12 nucleotides match TRBD1. Germline CDR1 is SEHNR and CDR2 is FQNEAQ (reference sequence). The ends lost 5 bases at V and 6 bases at J; junction bases unmatched: 4. CDR3 length: 14 amino acids. For the CDR3, the DNA is TGTGCCAGCAGCGCGGGACAGGGGGCGCATGGCTACACCTTC. It encodes CASSAGQGAHGYTF.

The V call is TRBV2, the J call TRBJ2-7, with 9 bases lining up with TRBD1. This CDR3 is 13 amino acids long. Germline values: CDR1 SNHLY, CDR2 FYNNEI. The junction had 4 bases not matched to a gene; V was cut back by 8 bases and J by 2 bases. The CDR3 loop reads CASGWDRAYEQYF. The CDR3 DNA is TGTGCCAGCGGATGGGACAGGGCCTACGAGCAGTACTTC.

V gene TRBV3-1 combines with J gene TRBJ1-2; 7 positions match TRBD1. This CDR3 has 16 residues. With 2 bases clipped from V and 4 bases from J, the junction kept 10 bases outside the gene matches. Germline V CDR1 and CDR2: LGHDT, YNNKEL (reference sequence). The CDR3 reads CASSQLPTGLTYGYTF. The CDR3 DNA reads TGTGCCAGCAGCCAACTCCCGACAGGGCTAACCTATGGCTACACCTTC.

The J gene is TRBJ2-7, the V gene TRBV20-1; TRBD1 is a possible D gene (5 bases). Trimming stripped 6 bases from V and 5 bases from J, with 17 bases between. The length of the CDR3 is 13 residues. Germline CDR1 is DFQATT and CDR2 is SNEGSKA (reference sequence). CDR3 sequence reads: CSADLPGRHEQYF. The CDR3 DNA reads TGCAGTGCGGATCTCCCAGGGCGACACGAGCAGTACTTC.

The chain uses TRBV7-6 and TRBJ2-3; D is unresolved. The CDR3 is made up of 13 amino acids. Per the germline V gene, CDR1 is SGHVS and CDR2 is FNYEAQ. V lost 4 bases to trimming and J lost 2 bases, with 7 bases between them. CDR3 sequence: CASSSDITDTQYF. The CDR3 DNA reads TGTGCCAGCAGCTCAGATATCACAGATACGCAGTATTTT.

In this sample, this clonotype turned up once. The chain recombines TRBV5-1 with TRBJ2-7; D gene uncertain. CDR3 size: 14 residues. CDR1 and CDR2 from the germline V gene are SGHRS and YFSETQ. V was pared by 3 bases and J by 2 bases, with 12 bases between. The chain's CDR3 is CASSSTAGTYEQYF. Written as DNA, the CDR3 is TGCGCCAGCAGCTCCACGGCCGGTACCTACGAGCAGTACTTC.

This chain's CDR3 is CASSDGAGSSYEQYF. The DNA for the CDR3 is TGTGCCAGCAGTGACGGGGCAGGGAGCTCCTACGAGCAGTACTTC. This chain uses TRBV6-2 or TRBV6-3 with TRBJ2-7; the D call may be TRBD1 or TRBD2 (5 bases each). Trimming left V 5 bases short and J 0 bases short, with 14 bases between. Germline CDR1 and CDR2: MNHEY and SVGEGT. The CDR3 has 15 residues.

As DNA, the CDR3 is TGCAGTGCTAGAGCTACCGGGACAGAGAACACCGGGGAGCTGTTTTTT. Residues: CSARATGTENTGELFF. The chain is built from TRBV20-1 and TRBJ2-2; 7 bases match TRBD1. J gave up 1 base and V 1 base, and 6 bases lay outside the gene matches. The germline gives CDR1 DFQATT, CDR2 SNEGSKA (reference sequence). This CDR3 region has 16 residues.